The next 5 T cell receptor beta chains were all read from a single sample in a study of cytomegalovirus exposure and HLA in healthy donors. It was with 60 Vbeta and 13 Jbeta primers that the PCR ran. Clones were read by immunoSEQ multiplex PCR, and TCRdb kept only the in-frame ones, dropping some. The data hold about 94,000 clones, with approximately 80% observed a single time. Material: PBMCs. These receptors all stem from a human donor in good health.

The chain carries TRBV13 and TRBJ2-3; TRBD2 matches 7 bases. The V and J ends lost 2 bases and 4 bases, in that order; junction bases with no gene match: 6. The germline gives CDR1 PRHDT, CDR2 FYEKMQ (reference sequence). The CDR3 contains 15 residues. In DNA form, the CDR3 reads TGTGCCAGCAGCTTATTCGGGGAGGGTGCAGATACGCAGTATTTT. Its protein product is CASSLFGEGADTQYF. The complete variable domain, with remaining parts taken from reference TRBV13 and TRBJ2-3, reads AAGVIQSPRHLIKEKRETATLKCYPIPRHDTVYWYQQGPGQDPQFLISFYEKMQSDKGSIPDRFSAQQFSDYHSELNMSSLELGDSALYFCASSLFGEGADTQYFGPGTRLTVL.

The CDR3 loop reads CASSLGWGTNNEQFF. The CDR3 region has the DNA TGTGCCAGCAGTTTAGGGTGGGGCACCAACAATGAGCAGTTCTTC. The chain uses TRBV27 and TRBJ2-1, with a possible D match to TRBD1 (5 bases). The germline V and J ends were trimmed by 2 bases and 5 bases, with 13 bases remaining between them. The CDR3 length is 15 residues. From germline, CDR1 is MNHEY and CDR2 SMNVEV (reference sequence).

V gene TRBV14 combines with J gene TRBJ1-6; D might be TRBD1 (6 bases). The CDR3 has 15 amino acids. Germline CDR1 reads SGHDN; CDR2 reads FVKESK. V was clipped by 4 bases and J by 3 bases, with 10 bases between them. The CDR3, as DNA: TGTGCCAGCAGCCCAACACAGGGCTATAATTCACCCCTCCACTTT. This translates into CASSPTQGYNSPLHF.

The genes are TRBV6-5 and TRBJ1-4, with D possibly being TRBD1 (5 bases). There are 14 residues in the CDR3. V was trimmed by 10 bases and J by 4 bases, leaving 16 bases between them. Per germline, CDR1 MNHEY and CDR2 SVGAGI. CDR3: CATSTGPFNEKLFF. The CDR3 nucleotides read TGTGCCACGTCCACAGGCCCCTTTAATGAAAAACTGTTTTTT.

This sequence joins TRBV18 and TRBJ1-1, with TRBD1 matching 8 bases. The trim removed 6 bases at V and 0 bases at J, leaving 12 bases unmatched. The CDR3 length is 17 residues. Germline V gene sequence: CDR1 KGHSH, CDR2 LQKENI. The CDR3 protein is CASSYVATGAMNTEAFF. As DNA, the CDR3 is TGTGCCAGCTCGTACGTCGCGACAGGGGCAATGAACACTGAAGCTTTCTTT.